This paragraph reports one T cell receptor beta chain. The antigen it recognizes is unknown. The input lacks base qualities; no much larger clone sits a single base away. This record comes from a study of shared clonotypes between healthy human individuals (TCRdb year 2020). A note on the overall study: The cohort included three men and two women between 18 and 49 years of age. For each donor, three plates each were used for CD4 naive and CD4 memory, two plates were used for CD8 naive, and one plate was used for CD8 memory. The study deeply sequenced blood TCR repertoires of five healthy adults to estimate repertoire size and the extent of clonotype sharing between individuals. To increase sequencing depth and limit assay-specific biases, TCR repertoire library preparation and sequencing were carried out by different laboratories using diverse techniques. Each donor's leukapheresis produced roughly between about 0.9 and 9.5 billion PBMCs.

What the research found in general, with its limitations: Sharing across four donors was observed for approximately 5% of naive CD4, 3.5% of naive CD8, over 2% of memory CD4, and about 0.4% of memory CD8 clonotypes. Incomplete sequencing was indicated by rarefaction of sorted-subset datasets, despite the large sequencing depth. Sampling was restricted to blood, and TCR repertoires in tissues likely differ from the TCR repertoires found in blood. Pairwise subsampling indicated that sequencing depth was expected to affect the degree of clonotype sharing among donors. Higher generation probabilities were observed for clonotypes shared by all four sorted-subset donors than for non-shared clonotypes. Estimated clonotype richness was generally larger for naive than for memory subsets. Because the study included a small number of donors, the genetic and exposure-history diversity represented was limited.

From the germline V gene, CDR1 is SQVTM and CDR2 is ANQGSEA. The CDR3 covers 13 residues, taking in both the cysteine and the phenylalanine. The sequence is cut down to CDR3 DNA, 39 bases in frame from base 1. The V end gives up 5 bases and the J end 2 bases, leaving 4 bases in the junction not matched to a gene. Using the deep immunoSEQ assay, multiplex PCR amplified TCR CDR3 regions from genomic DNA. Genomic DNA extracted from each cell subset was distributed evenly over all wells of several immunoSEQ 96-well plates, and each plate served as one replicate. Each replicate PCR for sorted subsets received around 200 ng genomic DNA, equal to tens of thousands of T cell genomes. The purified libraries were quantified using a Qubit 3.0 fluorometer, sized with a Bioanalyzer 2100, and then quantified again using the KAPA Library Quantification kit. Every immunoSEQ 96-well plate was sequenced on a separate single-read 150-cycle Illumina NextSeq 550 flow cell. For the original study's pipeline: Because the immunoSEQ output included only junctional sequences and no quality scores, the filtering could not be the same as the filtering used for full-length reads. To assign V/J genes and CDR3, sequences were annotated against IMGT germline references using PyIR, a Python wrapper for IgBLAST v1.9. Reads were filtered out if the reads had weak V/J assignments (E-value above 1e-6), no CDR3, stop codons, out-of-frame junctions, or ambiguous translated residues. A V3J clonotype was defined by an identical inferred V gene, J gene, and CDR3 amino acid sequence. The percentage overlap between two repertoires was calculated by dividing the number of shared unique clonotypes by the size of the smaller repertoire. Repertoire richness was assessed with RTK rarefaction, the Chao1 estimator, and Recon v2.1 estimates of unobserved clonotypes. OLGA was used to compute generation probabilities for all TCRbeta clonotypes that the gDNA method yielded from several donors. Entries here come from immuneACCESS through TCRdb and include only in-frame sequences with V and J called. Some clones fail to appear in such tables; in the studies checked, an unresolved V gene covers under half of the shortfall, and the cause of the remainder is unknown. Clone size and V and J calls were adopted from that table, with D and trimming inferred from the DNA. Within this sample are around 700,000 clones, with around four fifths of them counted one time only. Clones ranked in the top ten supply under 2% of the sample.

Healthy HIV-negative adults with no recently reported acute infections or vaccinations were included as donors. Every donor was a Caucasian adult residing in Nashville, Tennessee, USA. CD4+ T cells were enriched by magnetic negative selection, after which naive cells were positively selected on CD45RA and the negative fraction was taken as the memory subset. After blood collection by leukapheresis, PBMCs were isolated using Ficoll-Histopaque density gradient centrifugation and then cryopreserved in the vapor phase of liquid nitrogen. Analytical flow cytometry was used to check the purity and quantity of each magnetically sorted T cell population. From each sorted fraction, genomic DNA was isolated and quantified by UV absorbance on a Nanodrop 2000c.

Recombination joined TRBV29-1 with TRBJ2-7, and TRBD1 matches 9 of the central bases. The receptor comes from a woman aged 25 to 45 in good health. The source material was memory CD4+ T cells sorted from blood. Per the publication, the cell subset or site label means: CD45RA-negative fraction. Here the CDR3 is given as CSVPGQGPYEQYF. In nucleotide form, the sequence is TGCAGCGTTCCGGGACAGGGACCCTACGAGCAGTACTTC.